This entry lists 10 T cell receptor beta chains sequenced from one sample in a study of control samples from healthy donors and cancer patients (dated by TCRdb to the early 2020s). Libraries came from the immunoSEQ multiplex PCR assay. The immuneACCESS repertoire file appears here via TCRdb, limited to in-frame rearrangements. These files lack a portion of the clones; in checked studies, under half of the deficit traces to unresolved V genes, and the cause of the others is not known. In this sample the table shows 99,000 or so clones, 80% to 90% of which occur a single time. The leading ten clones occupy approximately 13% of the sample. Sequenced input: blood. These receptor sequences come from a woman between 45 and 60 years old in good health.

The chain uses TRBV5-4 and TRBJ2-2; D is unresolved. CDR3 length: 14 residues. Trimming left V 2 bases short and J 2 bases short, with 7 bases between. CDR1 SGHNT and CDR2 YYREEE come from the germline V gene (reference sequence). The CDR3 coding sequence is TGTGCCAGCAGCTTTCGGGTAAACACCGGGGAGCTGTTTTTT. It yields the protein CASSFRVNTGELFF.

The rearrangement joins TRBV11-1 to TRBJ2-7; D remains ambiguous. The CDR3 is 13 amino acids. The V and J ends lost 1 base and 2 bases respectively, with 6 bases between them. Germline V gene data show CDR1 as SGHAT and CDR2 as FQDESV (reference sequence). CDR3 bases: TGTGCCAGCAGCTTAGGATGGACCTACGAGCAGTACTTC. Protein product: CASSLGWTYEQYF.

This chain links TRBV28 with TRBJ1-1; D gene uncertain. V was clipped by 2 bases and J by 4 bases, with 11 bases between them. Per the germline V gene, CDR1 is MDHEN and CDR2 is SYDVKM. This CDR3 has 14 residues. DNA of the CDR3: TGTGCCAGCAGTTTACTTCGGGAGGGCACTGAAGCTTTCTTT. This sequence encodes CASSLLREGTEAFF.

J is TRBJ1-4 and V is TRBV7-2; D is ambiguous. Germline V CDR1 and CDR2: SGHTA, FQGNSA. V lost 4 bases and J lost 8, with 14 bases in between. The CDR3 runs 14 residues. The CDR3 reads CASSSRTVAEKLFF. The CDR3, as DNA: TGTGCCAGCAGCTCTAGGACGGTGGCGGAAAAACTGTTTTTT.

The chain is built from TRBV3-1 (or the pseudogene TRBV3-2) and TRBJ1-2; tentatively, D is TRBD1 (6 bases). This CDR3 spans 15 amino acids. The V gene's germline CDR1 is LGHDT and CDR2 YNNKEL (reference sequence). Trimming shortened V by 1 base and J by 8 bases, and 17 bases separated the two germline ends. This chain's CDR3 is CASSQGIQGRSGYTF. The CDR3 nucleotides read TGTGCCAGCAGCCAAGGGATACAGGGACGCTCCGGCTACACCTTC.

This chain joins TRBV12-3 or TRBV12-4 and TRBJ1-2; TRBD1 agrees at 10 bases. The CDR3 runs to 13 residues. V trimming: 6 bases; J trimming: 7 bases; junction bases outside the gene matches: 5. The CDR3 loop is CASSQDRGPGYTF. The CDR3 region has the DNA TGTGCCAGCAGCCAAGACAGGGGGCCTGGCTACACCTTC.

This clone was found a few times. CDR3 in DNA: TGTGCCACCGGGGGGCCAGGGTCCTACGAGCAGTACTTC. Translated, it gives CATGGPGSYEQYF. The V gene is TRBV11-3, the J gene TRBJ2-7; the D gene is possibly TRBD2 (7 bases). CDR1 and CDR2 (germline): SGHNT, YENEEA. V dropped 10 bases and J dropped 1 base, with 14 bases sitting between them. The CDR3 sequence is 13 residues long.

Written as DNA, the CDR3 is TGTGCCAGCAGCTTAGATTGGACAGGCTACGAGCAGTACTTC. It yields the protein CASSLDWTGYEQYF. This chain uses TRBV11-3 with TRBJ2-7; TRBD1 matches 7 bases. V dropped 0 bases and J dropped 3; count of bases not matched to a gene: 2. The CDR3 loop spans 14 amino acids. Germline assignment: CDR1 SGHNT and CDR2 YENEEA.

The chain carries TRBV7-2 and TRBJ2-5; 13 bases fit TRBD2. CDR1 is SGHTA and CDR2 is FQGNSA in the germline V gene. The V and J ends lost 5 bases and 5 bases, in that order; junction bases with no gene match: 5. This CDR3 has 15 amino acids. The CDR3 DNA is TGTGCCAGCAGCCGGACTAGCGGGGGTGTGGAGACCCAGTACTTC. Protein sequence: CASSRTSGGVETQYF. Supplemented by reference TRBV7-2 and TRBJ2-5, the full variable domain reads GAGVSQSPSNKVTEKGKDVELRCDPISGHTALYWYRQSLGQGLEFLIYFQGNSAPDKSGLPSDRFSAERTGGSVSTLTIQRTQQEDSAVYLCASSRTSGGVETQYFGPGTRLLVL.

To note about this clone: The limits of the CDR3 on the DNA are not certain, so only TCRdb's listed CDR3 is given. CDR3 protein: CASPRGEWGSGNTIYF. The J gene is TRBJ1-3, the V gene TRBV21-1. TRBV21-1 is listed as a pseudogene. The CDR3 is 16 residues long, counting both termini.